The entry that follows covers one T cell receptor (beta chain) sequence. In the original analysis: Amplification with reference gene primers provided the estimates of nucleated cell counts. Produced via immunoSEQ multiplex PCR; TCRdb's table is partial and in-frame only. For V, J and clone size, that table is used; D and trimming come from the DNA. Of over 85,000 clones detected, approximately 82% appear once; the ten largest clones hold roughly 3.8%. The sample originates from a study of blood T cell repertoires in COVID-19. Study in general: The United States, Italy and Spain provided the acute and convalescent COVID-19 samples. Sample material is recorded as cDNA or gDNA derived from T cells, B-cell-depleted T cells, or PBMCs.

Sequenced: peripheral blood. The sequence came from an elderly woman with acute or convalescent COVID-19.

The DNA for the CDR3 is TGTGCCAGCAGCCAATATACCAATAGCGGGAGGGCCGTAGATACGCAGTATTTT. This encodes CASSQYTNSGRAVDTQYF. The chain recombines TRBV3-1 (or the pseudogene TRBV3-2) with TRBJ2-3, with 11 bases fitting TRBD2. The CDR3 runs 18 residues. Germline V gives CDR1 LGHDT, CDR2 YNNKEL (reference sequence). V trimming: 2 bases; J trimming: 5 bases; junction bases outside the gene matches: 12.